This TCR beta chain was retrieved from a study of shared clonotypes between healthy human individuals. Study results and limitations: Larger richness was generally estimated for naive than memory subsets. The study drew on few donors, limiting represented genetic and exposure-history diversity. The sharing of around 5% of naive CD4 clonotypes was seen across several donors.

V was clipped by 5 bases and J by 2 bases, with 6 bases between them. The CDR3 covers 12 residues. The germline CDR1 and CDR2 sequences are MDHEN and SYDVKM. Using immunoSEQ multiplex PCR, the repertoire was profiled, and TCRdb retains in-frame clones only, with some absent. Among about 2 million clones, about 95% were seen once, and the ten largest hold around 1.1%. With respect to this clone: Its antigen is currently unknown.

Naive CD8 cells were CD45RO-negative, positively selected for CCR7, excluding terminally differentiated effector memory CD45RA+ cells. Nashville, Tennessee was home to all donors, who were Caucasian adults. The sequenced sample was naive CD8+ T cells sorted from blood. This sequence originates from a man younger than 35 in good health. The V and J genes are TRBV28 and TRBJ1-2; no clear D gene. In nucleotides, the CDR3 is TGTGCCAGCAGTCGGGAGAACTATGGCTACACCTTC. Translating it yields CASSRENYGYTF.